This passage covers 11 T cell receptor beta chains from one sample sequenced in a study of breast tumors, draining lymph nodes, adjacent tissues. TCRdb re-called the multiplex PCR reads through MiXCR, storing one row per CDR3 protein. The data hold approximately 23,000 distinct CDR3 sequences, with 68% observed a single time. The sample taken for sequencing was tumor-adjacent breast tissue. These receptors came from a female donor with breast cancer. Some clones in this sample may be carry-over from other donors' samples.

The chain links TRBV9 to TRBJ2-7; D is perhaps TRBD1 (6 bases). Trimming took off 4 bases at V and 3 bases at J, with 23 bases between the two ends. Germline V gene data show CDR1 as SGDLS and CDR2 as YYNGEE. The CDR3 has 17 amino acids. Here the CDR3 reads CASSTPPTGPKDYEQYF. The CDR3 DNA reads as TGTGCCAGCAGCACTCCTCCGACAGGCCCAAAAGACTACGAGCAGTACTTC.

By sample fraction, this clonotype is medium-sized. The chain carries TRBV18 and TRBJ1-5; no clear D. Looked up from germline, CDR1 is KGHSH and CDR2 is LQKENI. Trimming took off 5 bases at V and 5 bases at J, with 10 bases between the two ends. This CDR3 is 13 amino acids long. The CDR3 is CASSEGRDQPQHF. DNA of the CDR3: TGTGCCAGCTCAGAAGGACGCGATCAGCCCCAGCATTTT.

For the CDR3, the DNA is TGTGCCAGCAGTTTAGCGGCGAACACTGAAGCTTTCTTT. Its translation is CASSLAANTEAFF. J is TRBJ1-1 and V is TRBV27; no definite D call. The CDR3 runs to 13 residues. The germline V gene has CDR1 MNHEY and CDR2 SMNVEV (reference sequence). Trimming removed 2 bases at V and 1 base at J, with 5 bases between.

This clonotype is medium-sized in the sample. V is TRBV7-3 and J is TRBJ2-3; 9 bases line up with TRBD2. The CDR3 contains 17 residues. Germline V lookup: CDR1 SGHTA, CDR2 FQGTGA. The ends lost 3 bases at V and 6 bases at J; junction bases unmatched: 13. The CDR3 reads CASSLGPGLAGLDTQYF. The DNA of the CDR3 is TGTGCCAGCAGCTTGGGCCCGGGGCTAGCGGGATTGGATACGCAGTATTTT.

In this sample, this clonotype turned up a few times. The V gene is TRBV5-1, the J gene TRBJ1-4; D possibly corresponds to TRBD1 (6 bases). Germline CDR1 reads SGHRS; CDR2 reads YFSETQ. V lost 6 bases and J 7 bases, leaving 19 bases between the germline ends. The CDR3 is made up of 15 amino acids. CDR3 protein: CASTLSGGLGEKLFF. Here the CDR3 DNA reads TGCGCCAGCACCCTCTCGGGGGGGCTTGGTGAAAAACTGTTTTTT.

The chain combines TRBV7-3 with TRBJ2-1; maybe TRBD2 (5 bases). The CDR3 runs to 14 residues. Trimming took off 5 bases at V and 6 bases at J, with 14 bases between the two ends. Germline V lookup: CDR1 SGHTA, CDR2 FQGTGA. The CDR3 DNA reads TGTGCCAGCAGCCCAACGGACTTCTCCAATGAGCAGTTCTTC. Amino acids: CASSPTDFSNEQFF.

The chain is built from TRBV7-8 and TRBJ2-7; D remains ambiguous. Trimming cost V 0 bases and J 1 base, with 10 bases left between them. The CDR3 is 15 residues long. Germline CDR1 is SGHVS and CDR2 is FQNEAQ. CDR3 sequence (DNA): TGTGCCAGCAGCTTAGCGGGTAGTCTGTCCTACGAGCAGTACTTC. Its protein is CASSLAGSLSYEQYF.

The chain is built from TRBV25-1 and TRBJ2-3, with D tentatively TRBD1 or TRBD2 (6 bases each). Between the trimmed V and J ends, which lost 6 bases and 4 bases, there was a span of 20 bases. This CDR3 has 16 amino acids. Germline-derived CDR1 and CDR2 are MGHDK and SYGVNS. CDR3 DNA: TGTGCCAGCAGCCCGGCTGGGGGGCAGGGCGCAGATACGCAGTATTTT. This encodes CASSPAGGQGADTQYF.

This chain connects TRBV2 to TRBJ2-2, with a tentative D call TRBD2 (6 bases). The V gene's germline CDR1 is SNHLY and CDR2 FYNNEI. CDR3 length: 15 residues. V was shortened by 2 bases and J by 6 bases, with 13 bases between the two germline ends. The chain's CDR3 is CASSEFGSLAGELFF. The CDR3 DNA reads TGTGCCAGCAGTGAATTCGGGAGTTTGGCCGGGGAGCTGTTTTTT.

The chain carries TRBV10-2 and TRBJ2-2; the D is unclear. CDR1 WSHSY and CDR2 SAAADI come from the germline V gene. CDR3 length: 11 amino acids. Trimming took 7 bases from V and 3 from J, leaving 3 bases between them. CDR3 sequence reads: CASTHTGELFF. CDR3 nucleotide sequence: TGCGCCAGCACGCACACCGGGGAGCTGTTTTTT.

Only one count was recorded for this clonotype. The V call is TRBV20-1, the J call TRBJ1-4, with 8 positions matching TRBD1. The CDR3 consists of 15 residues. V lost 3 bases, J lost 7 bases, and 10 bases stayed unmatched. Germline CDR1 reads DFQATT; CDR2 reads SNEGSKA (reference sequence). Written as DNA, the CDR3 is TGCAGTGCTAGGCCCCCAGGGGGCGCAGGTGAAAAACTGTTTTTT. Encoded protein: CSARPPGGAGEKLFF.